This section outlines one TCR beta chain sequence together with its context. This sample stems from a study of blood T cell repertoires in COVID-19. Study as a whole: The origin of the acute and convalescent COVID-19 samples was the United States, Italy and Spain.

The protocol was immunoSEQ multiplex PCR, while the TCRdb copy is restricted to in-frame clones and leaves out a portion. The data contain more than 250,000 clones, roughly 80% of them singletons. The TCR sequence derives from a man aged 35 to 55 who had been exposed to COVID-19. The sequencing sample was made of PBMCs or T cells enriched from blood (not recorded which).

In DNA, the CDR3 is TGTGCCAGCAGCGTAGTGGGGACTTATGGACCTGGAAACACCATATATTTT. Translated, it gives CASSVVGTYGPGNTIYF. The chain links TRBV9 to TRBJ1-3, with a tentative D call TRBD1 (5 bases). V gave up 0 bases and J gave up 2 bases, with 15 bases separating them. The germline V gene encodes CDR1 SGDLS and CDR2 YYNGEE. The CDR3 contains 17 residues.